Below, 15 T cell receptor beta chains from the same sample are listed, as sequenced in a study of cytomegalovirus exposure and HLA in healthy donors. Use of 60 Vbeta and 13 Jbeta primers characterized the PCR. Assay used: immunoSEQ multiplex PCR; TCRdb lists only in-frame clones, some missing. The sample has 150,000 to 200,000 clones, 80% seen once. The source material was PBMCs. Every receptor here comes from a human donor in good health.

The chain joins TRBV4-1 to TRBJ2-6, with a tentative D call TRBD2 (7 bases). Germline CDR1 MGHRA, CDR2 YSYEKL. There are 20 residues in the CDR3. Trimming pared 1 base from V and 0 bases from J, leaving 19 bases between. The CDR3 region is CASSQGLRGGDNSGANVLTF. CDR3 coding DNA: TGCGCCAGCAGCCAAGGACTGCGCGGGGGCGACAACTCTGGGGCCAACGTCCTGACTTTC.

The chain links TRBV11-3 to TRBJ2-2; D might be TRBD2 (5 bases). The CDR3 sequence is 16 residues long. The V gene lost 0 bases and the J gene lost 6 bases, with 14 bases spanning the gap. Per germline, CDR1 SGHNT and CDR2 YENEEA. The CDR3 sequence: CASSLELARTAGELFF. The CDR3 nucleotides read TGTGCCAGCAGCTTAGAGTTAGCGCGAACTGCCGGGGAGCTGTTTTTT.

The V call is TRBV6-5, the J call TRBJ1-6; D might be TRBD1 (6 bases). V lost 4 bases and J 5 bases, leaving 12 bases between the germline ends. This CDR3 is 15 amino acids long. Germline CDR1 and CDR2: MNHEY and SVGAGI. The CDR3 reads CASSSMWTDNSPLHF. As DNA, the CDR3 is TGTGCCAGCAGTTCCATGTGGACAGATAATTCACCCCTCCACTTT.

The chain employs TRBV15 and TRBJ1-6, with D uncertain. This CDR3 has 15 amino acids. The ends were cut back, 0 bases at V and 10 bases at J, with 13 bases in the middle. Germline lookup yields CDR1 LNHNV and CDR2 YYDKDF (reference sequence). The CDR3 coding sequence is TGTGCCACCAGCAGAGAGGCGGGTATTGGGTCACCCCTCCACTTT. This translates into CATSREAGIGSPLHF.

The rearrangement uses TRBV5-4 and TRBJ2-3; D unresolved. Per germline, CDR1 SGHNT and CDR2 YYREEE (reference sequence). The CDR3 spans 14 residues. V lost 4 bases to trimming and J lost 0 bases, with 9 bases between them. The CDR3 loop reads CASSPYRSTDTQYF. In DNA form, the CDR3 reads TGTGCCAGCAGCCCCTACCGTAGCACAGATACGCAGTATTTT.

This clone was observed a single time. The J gene is TRBJ2-7, the V gene TRBV27; 9 bases line up with TRBD1. V lost 5 bases and J lost 5; bases outside the gene matches: 7. Germline V gene lookup returns CDR1 MNHEY and CDR2 SMNVEV (reference sequence). The CDR3 loop spans 14 amino acids. CDR3 nucleotides: TGTGCCAGCAGTCCCCGGGACAGGGTTAACGAGCAGTACTTC. It encodes CASSPRDRVNEQYF.

Remarks on this clone: Sequence at one end of the junction differs from germline and may be a read error. The V gene is TRBV6-1, the J gene TRBJ2-2; 8 bases line up with TRBD2. Per the germline V gene, CDR1 is MNHNS and CDR2 is SASEGT. The CDR3 length is 17 residues. CDR3 sequence (DNA): TGTGCCAGCAGGGAAGGAACGGGGGGGCAGCGGTCCGGGGAGCTGTTTTTT. As protein: CASREGTGGQRSGELFF.

The rearrangement joins TRBV5-4 to TRBJ2-7, with 7 bases identical to TRBD1. The junction had 3 bases not matched to a gene; V was cut back by 4 bases and J by 5 bases. CDR1 SGHNT and CDR2 YYREEE come from the germline V gene (reference sequence). There are 12 residues in the CDR3. CDR3 DNA: TGTGCCAGCAGCACCGACAGGGACGAGCAGTACTTC. This codes for CASSTDRDEQYF.

The chain is built from TRBV4-1 and TRBJ1-6, with 9 bases identical to TRBD1. With V trimmed by 3 bases and J by 0 bases, 6 bases remained unmatched. The CDR3 spans 18 residues. Looked up from germline, CDR1 is MGHRA and CDR2 is YSYEKL. CDR3 nucleotides: TGCGCCAGCAGCCACCACGGACAGGGGAGCTCCTATAATTCACCCCTCCACTTT. Translating it yields CASSHHGQGSSYNSPLHF.

The chain recombines TRBV25-1 with TRBJ2-5; possibly TRBD1 for D (5 bases). The end of the DNA aligns better with TRBJ2-7, so the J call may be wrong. The CDR3 has 13 amino acids. Germline V gene sequence: CDR1 MGHDK, CDR2 SYGVNS. In DNA, the CDR3 is TGTGCCAGCAGTGGCGACAGCTCCTACGAGCAGTACTTC. Its translation: CASSGDSSYEQYF.

This chain uses TRBV7-8 with TRBJ1-2, with 7 bases aligning to TRBD1. The V and J ends lost 5 bases and 4 bases, in that order; junction bases with no gene match: 4. The CDR3 consists of 13 residues. Germline assignment: CDR1 SGHVS and CDR2 FQNEAQ. This CDR3 reads CASSIDRAYGYTF. CDR3 sequence (DNA): TGTGCCAGCAGCATAGACAGGGCCTATGGCTACACCTTC.

The chain couples TRBV9 to TRBJ2-1; TRBD2 matches at 11 bases. This CDR3 contains 16 residues. Germline CDR1 reads SGDLS; CDR2 reads YYNGEE. After removal of 5 bases from V and 8 bases from J, the junction contained 12 bases not matched to a gene. CDR3 protein: CASRTGTSGLWDEQFF. CDR3 coding DNA: TGTGCCAGCAGAACCGGGACTAGCGGCCTCTGGGATGAGCAGTTCTTC.

This chain uses TRBV15 with TRBJ1-1, with D perhaps matching TRBD1 (5 bases). Trimming stripped 5 bases from V and 6 bases from J, with 16 bases between. The CDR3 sequence is 14 residues long. Germline CDR1 is LNHNV and CDR2 is YYDKDF (reference sequence). As DNA, the CDR3 is TGTGCCACCAGCCTAGGACACGGTTTGGCTGAAGCTTTCTTT. This codes for CATSLGHGLAEAFF.

The chain links TRBV2 to TRBJ1-1; D is unclear. CDR3 size: 17 residues. V gave up 1 base and J gave up 0 bases, with 15 bases separating them. CDR1 and CDR2 from the germline V gene are SNHLY and FYNNEI. In nucleotides, the CDR3 is TGTGCCAGCAGTGAAGGCTGGGCATTAATAATGAACACTGAAGCTTTCTTT. It translates to CASSEGWALIMNTEAFF.

This chain connects TRBV13 to TRBJ2-3, with 11 bases identical to TRBD2. V was clipped by 5 bases and J by 2 bases; unmatched bases: 9. The CDR3 has 17 residues. Germline V gene lookup returns CDR1 PRHDT and CDR2 FYEKMQ (reference sequence). Written as DNA, the CDR3 is TGTGCCAGCAGCCCCGACCCACTAGCGGGGGACACAGATACGCAGTATTTT. Its protein is CASSPDPLAGDTDTQYF.